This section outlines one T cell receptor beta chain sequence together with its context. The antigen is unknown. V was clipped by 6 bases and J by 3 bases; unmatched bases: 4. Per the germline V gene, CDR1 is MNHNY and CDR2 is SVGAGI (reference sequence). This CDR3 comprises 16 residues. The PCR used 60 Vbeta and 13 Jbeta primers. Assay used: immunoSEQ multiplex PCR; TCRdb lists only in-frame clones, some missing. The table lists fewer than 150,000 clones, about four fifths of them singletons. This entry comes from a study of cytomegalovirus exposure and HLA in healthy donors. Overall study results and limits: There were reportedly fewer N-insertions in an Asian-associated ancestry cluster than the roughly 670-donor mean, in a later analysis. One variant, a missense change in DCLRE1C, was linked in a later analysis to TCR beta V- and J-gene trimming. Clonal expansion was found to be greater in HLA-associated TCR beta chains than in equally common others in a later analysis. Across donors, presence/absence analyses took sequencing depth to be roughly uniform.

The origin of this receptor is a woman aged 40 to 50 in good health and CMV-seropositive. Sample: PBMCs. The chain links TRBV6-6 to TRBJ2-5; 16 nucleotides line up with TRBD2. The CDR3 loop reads CASRGGLAGGEETQYF. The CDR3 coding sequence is TGTGCCAGCAGAGGGGGACTAGCGGGAGGGGAAGAGACCCAGTACTTC.